These 24 T cell receptor beta chains came from one sample sequenced in a study of Graves' ophthalmopathy and Graves' hyperthyroidism (dated by TCRdb to 2016 to 2019). TCRdb shows the sequencer as Illumina HiSeq 2000. For repertoire sequencing, TCR beta CDR3 regions were amplified from RNA transcripts. A first-round RT-PCR used HTBI primers with the Qiagen OneStep RT-PCR kit, followed by a second-round multiplex PCR, size selection and purification. Using fastp at Q25 and MiXCR, TCRdb reprocessed the public reads and kept productive beta chains. Entries are consolidated by CDR3 protein sequence, retaining the most common genes and DNA. Counted in this sample were more than 1,000,000 distinct CDR3 sequences; 35% to 40% of them appeared once. The ten largest make up roughly 10% of the sample. Input material: peripheral blood or thyroid tissue (not recorded which). These receptors all come from an adult man with Graves' hyperthyroidism.

On this clonotype itself: It may be a read error: a sequence one base away is much more abundant. V gene TRBV5-6 combines with J gene TRBJ2-5, with 9 bases fitting TRBD1. CDR3 length: 15 amino acids. CDR1 is SGHDT, CDR2 YYEEEE, per germline. CDR3 residues: CASSLGQGRLYEQCF. The CDR3 DNA reads as TGCGCCAGCAGCTTGGGACAGGGAAGACTCTACGAGCAGTGCTTC.

This clonotype was found a few times. V is TRBV6-1 and J is TRBJ1-1; D is unclear. The germline CDR1 and CDR2 sequences are MNHNS and SASEGT. The CDR3 loop spans 13 amino acids. Trimming removed 1 base at V and 6 bases at J, with 9 bases between. The CDR3, as DNA: TGTGCCAGCAGTGAAGGTGGGTGGGCTGAAGCTTTCTTT. Amino acid sequence: CASSEGGWAEAFF.

This clonotype was picked up a small number of times. This chain joins TRBV20-1 and TRBJ1-2; TRBD1 might be the D (5 bases). The V end lost 3 bases, the J end lost 4 bases, and 18 bases lay between the germline ends. The CDR3 length is 15 residues. Germline loops: CDR1 DFQATT, CDR2 SNEGSKA (reference sequence). CDR3 protein: CSASVAGGVTYGYTF. The CDR3 DNA is TGCAGTGCTAGTGTCGCGGGGGGGGTGACCTATGGCTACACCTTC.

The chain uses TRBV20-1 and TRBJ2-7; 7 bases are a match to TRBD1. This CDR3 has 12 amino acids. Germline V gives CDR1 DFQATT, CDR2 SNEGSKA (reference sequence). After removal of 4 bases from V and 6 bases from J, the junction contained 6 bases not matched to a gene. The CDR3 region has the DNA TGCAGTGCTACCAGGGGGACGGCCGAGCAGTACTTC. This encodes CSATRGTAEQYF.

This chain uses TRBV5-5 with TRBJ1-4; TRBD1 agrees at 7 bases. This CDR3 region has 14 residues. Trimming at V came to 4 bases and at J to 8 bases, leaving 8 bases not matched to a gene. Germline V gene data show CDR1 as SGHKS and CDR2 as YYEKEE (reference sequence). The CDR3 spells CASSGRQGWEKLFF. The CDR3 DNA follows: TGTGCCAGCAGCGGTAGACAGGGATGGGAAAAACTGTTTTTT.

On this clonotype itself: At one of its ends the junction is not consistent with the germline gene, which may arise from a read error. The CDR3 bases are TGTGCCAGTAGGCAGGACACCGGGGAGCTGTCTTGG. It translates to CASRQDTGELSW. The genes are TRBV6-5 and TRBJ2-2, with D tentatively TRBD1 or TRBD2 (5 bases each). CDR3 length: 12 residues. Germline assignment: CDR1 MNHEY and CDR2 SVGAGI.

This clonotype has at least ten counts. V usage is TRBV19 and J usage is TRBJ1-2; 7 bases fit TRBD1. V was clipped by 3 bases and J by 7 bases; unmatched bases: 8. CDR1 and CDR2 (germline): LNHDA, SQIVND (reference sequence). The CDR3 has 14 amino acids. CDR3 sequence reads: CASSIPGQTTGYTF. The DNA for the CDR3 is TGTGCCAGTAGTATCCCGGGACAGACTACTGGCTACACCTTC.

The chain joins TRBV7-8 to TRBJ2-7; D is perhaps TRBD2 (9 bases). V was clipped by 5 bases and J by 4 bases, with 18 bases between them. The V gene's germline CDR1 is SGHVS and CDR2 FQNEAQ. This CDR3 spans 15 amino acids. The CDR3 DNA sequence: TGTGCCAGCAGCCAGGGGGCGGGAGGGTCATACGAGCAGTACTTC. Protein sequence: CASSQGAGGSYEQYF.

In regard to this clonotype: Likely a read error: the CDR3 ends without its conserved phenylalanine or tryptophan. The DNA is omitted, as the CDR3 cannot be located on it reliably, and the CDR3 follows TCRdb's listing. The rearrangement uses TRBV15 and TRBJ2-6. CDR1 and CDR2 from the germline V gene are LNHNV and YYDKDF (reference sequence). Including both end residues, the CDR3 is 9 amino acids long. CDR3 amino acids: CATSRVVAS.

Worth noting for this clonotype: Relative to the germline gene, one junction end is altered; a read error may explain this. The chain joins TRBV10-2 to TRBJ2-7; D tentatively fits TRBD1 or TRBD2 (5 bases each). Germline V lookup: CDR1 WSHSY, CDR2 SAAADI. The CDR3 consists of 15 residues. This CDR3 reads CASSYSGHSLREQYF. CDR3 DNA: TGTGCCAGCAGTTACTCGGGGCACAGTCTGAGGGAGCAGTACTTC.

This clonotype was seen at least ten times. The chain carries TRBV29-1 and TRBJ2-7; 14 bases match TRBD2. The length of the CDR3 is 17 residues. V lost 6 bases to trimming and J lost 2 bases; unmatched junction nucleotides: 12. CDR1 and CDR2 (germline): SQVTM, ANQGSEA. CDR3 loop: CSVAGTSGGPLPYEQYF. For the CDR3, the DNA is TGCAGCGTCGCGGGGACTAGCGGGGGTCCCTTACCCTACGAGCAGTACTTC.

This clonotype has at least ten counts. The CDR3 DNA is TGTGCCATCAGTGTAGATCGGGGGAGCTCTGGGGCCAACGTCCTGACTTTC. This encodes CAISVDRGSSGANVLTF. J is TRBJ2-6 and V is TRBV10-3, with TRBD2 as a possible D gene (6 bases). The CDR3 runs 17 residues. Deletions cut 4 bases from V and 0 bases from J, with 13 bases between. Germline V gene sequence: CDR1 ENHRY, CDR2 SYGVKD.

Comment on this clonotype: This may be a read error: a much more frequent sequence differs by one nucleotide. Given the absence of the conserved phenylalanine or tryptophan at the CDR3 end, a read error is likely. V gene TRBV19 combines with J gene TRBJ2-7; either TRBD1 or TRBD2 may supply D (5 bases each). The germline CDR1 and CDR2 sequences are LNHDA and SQIVND (reference sequence). This CDR3 has 15 residues. V shed 5 bases and J shed 4 bases, with 18 bases lying between them. CDR3 protein: CASSAAGPGPYEQYL. CDR3 in DNA: TGTGCCAGTAGTGCCGCAGGCCCGGGGCCTTACGAGCAGTACCTC.

This clonotype turned up a few times. V is TRBV10-3 and J is TRBJ2-7; the D gene is possibly TRBD2 (6 bases). The CDR3 has 14 amino acids. Trimming pared 6 bases from V and 3 bases from J, leaving 15 bases between. Germline values: CDR1 ENHRY, CDR2 SYGVKD. CDR3 sequence: CAIRPDPGLYEQYF. Here the CDR3 DNA reads TGTGCCATCAGACCCGACCCGGGACTCTACGAGCAGTACTTC.

This clonotype has at least ten counts. This chain connects TRBV15 to TRBJ1-6, with a possible D match to TRBD1 (6 bases). CDR1 and CDR2 (germline): LNHNV, YYDKDF (reference sequence). The CDR3 consists of 16 residues. V was clipped by 4 bases and J by 9 bases, with 19 bases between them. CDR3 loop: CATSTSDRLYLSPLHF. The DNA for the CDR3 is TGTGCCACCAGCACATCCGACAGGTTATATCTTTCACCCCTCCACTTT.

This rearrangement joins TRBV5-1 to TRBJ1-5; weak D call: TRBD1 (5 bases). CDR1 is SGHRS, CDR2 YFSETQ, per germline. This CDR3 has 14 amino acids. V lost 4 bases to trimming and J lost 13 bases, with 21 bases between them. CDR3 residues: CASSPGHSLREQHF. DNA of the CDR3: TGCGCCAGCAGCCCGGGGCACAGTCTGAGGGAGCAGCATTTT.

Ten or more counts support this clonotype. The J gene is TRBJ2-7, the V gene TRBV9, with TRBD1 as a possible D gene (6 bases). The CDR3 runs 12 residues. CDR1 and CDR2 from the germline V gene are SGDLS and YYNGEE. Trimming removed 7 bases from V and 4 bases from J, with 12 bases in between. The chain's CDR3 is CASGQGNYEQYF. The CDR3 nucleotides read TGTGCCAGCGGGCAGGGGAATTACGAGCAGTACTTC.

The V and J genes are TRBV19 and TRBJ2-7, with a weak D call TRBD2 (5 bases). Per the germline V gene, CDR1 is LNHDA and CDR2 is SQIVND (reference sequence). CDR3 size: 15 residues. V was trimmed by 7 bases and J by 0 bases, leaving 16 bases between them. For the CDR3, the DNA is TGTGCCAGTACCAAAGCGGCGTCAAGCTCCTACGAGCAGTACTTC. Residues: CASTKAASSSYEQYF. Variable domain in full (rest from reference TRBV19 and TRBJ2-7): DGGITQSPKYLFRKEGQNVTLSCEQNLNHDAMYWYRQDPGQGLRLIYYSQIVNDFQKGDIAEGYSVSREKKESFPLTVTSAQKNPTAFYLCASTKAASSSYEQYFGPGTRLTVT.

V usage is TRBV4-1 and J usage is TRBJ2-7, with TRBD1 matching over 8 bases. V lost 0 bases and J lost 1; bases outside the gene matches: 5. CDR1 and CDR2 from the germline V gene are MGHRA and YSYEKL. The CDR3 totals 16 residues. The CDR3 reads CASSQEDRVGSYEQYF. The CDR3 coding sequence is TGCGCCAGCAGCCAAGAGGACAGGGTAGGGTCCTACGAGCAGTACTTC.

This chain uses TRBV7-9 with TRBJ2-7; D is perhaps TRBD2 (5 bases). This CDR3 has 15 amino acids. Germline-derived CDR1 and CDR2 are SEHNR and FQNEAQ (reference sequence). Trimming cost V 6 bases and J 2 bases, with 17 bases left between them. In nucleotides, the CDR3 is TGTGCCAGCAGTTACTCGCGGGCAACCACCTACGAGCAGTACTTC. It codes for CASSYSRATTYEQYF.

This chain joins TRBV29-1 and TRBJ1-1, with a tentative D call TRBD1 (6 bases). The CDR3 totals 11 residues. Germline assignment: CDR1 SQVTM and CDR2 ANQGSEA. CDR3 DNA sequence: TGCAGTCAGGGGTGGAACACTGAAGCTTTCTTT. Amino acid sequence: CSQGWNTEAFF.

This clonotype showed up many times. The gene calls are TRBV6-6 and TRBJ1-1; D ambiguous. V lost 2 bases and J lost 2, with 6 bases in between. The CDR3 contains 13 residues. Germline V lookup: CDR1 MNHNY, CDR2 SVGAGI (reference sequence). DNA for the CDR3: TGTGCCAGCAGTTACGTCGCAAACACTGAAGCTTTCTTT. It yields the protein CASSYVANTEAFF.

The chain couples TRBV14 to TRBJ1-3; 9 nucleotides match TRBD1. Germline assignment: CDR1 SGHDN and CDR2 FVKESK. The V segment lost 6 bases and the J segment 7 bases; nucleotides outside the gene matches: 7. This CDR3 contains 14 residues. This CDR3 reads CASRHTGGANTIYF. The CDR3 DNA reads TGTGCCAGCAGACATACAGGGGGCGCGAACACCATATATTTT.

This clonotype was seen more than once but under ten times. J is TRBJ1-3 and V is TRBV5-8; D is undetermined. The ends were cut back, 4 bases at V and 0 bases at J, with 8 bases in the middle. The germline CDR1 and CDR2 sequences are SGHTS and YDEGEE. This CDR3 is 14 amino acids long. This CDR3 reads CASSAGLSGNTIYF. CDR3 coding DNA: TGTGCCAGCAGCGCGGGCCTCTCTGGAAACACCATATATTTT.